The 16 T cell receptor beta chains given below trace back to one sample, sequenced in a study of cytomegalovirus exposure and HLA in healthy donors. The PCR employed 60 Vbeta primers together with 13 Jbeta primers. This table comes from immunoSEQ multiplex PCR, and its TCRdb copy is limited to in-frame clones, with some not included. The data show around 210,000 clones, and the top ten clones hold around 1.1%. Sequenced: PBMCs. Receptors were obtained from a girl aged 2 to 9 in good health and CMV-seropositive.

CDR3 DNA: TGTGCCAGCAGGTTACAGGTTTCGGGTCAGCCCCAGCATTTT. Amino acids: CASRLQVSGQPQHF. The chain carries TRBV2 and TRBJ1-5; possibly TRBD1 for D (5 bases). Germline CDR1 and CDR2: SNHLY and FYNNEI. The V end lost 6 bases, the J end lost 6 bases, and 15 bases lay between the germline ends. CDR3 length: 14 amino acids.

This chain joins TRBV10-3 and TRBJ2-1, with 9 bases identical to TRBD1. J gave up 8 bases and V 6 bases, and 5 bases lay outside the gene matches. CDR1 is ENHRY and CDR2 is SYGVKD in the germline V gene. The CDR3 consists of 13 residues. CDR3 coding DNA: TGTGCCATCAGGGACAGGGGAGGGGATGAGCAGTTCTTC. Encoded protein: CAIRDRGGDEQFF.

The V and J genes are TRBV18 and TRBJ2-3; D is possibly TRBD1 (6 bases). This CDR3 spans 13 amino acids. V lost 3 bases and J 3 bases, leaving 7 bases between the germline ends. The V gene's germline CDR1 is KGHSH and CDR2 LQKENI. The DNA for the CDR3 is TGTGCCAGCTCACCTAGGGGGACAGATACGCAGTATTTT. The encoded protein is CASSPRGTDTQYF.

CDR3 coding DNA: TGCGCCAGCAGGCGTGTAGCGCTAGCGGGAGGGTTTGAGCAGTTCTTC. Translating it yields CASRRVALAGGFEQFF. The gene calls are TRBV5-1 and TRBJ2-1; 12 positions match TRBD2. The germline CDR1 and CDR2 sequences are SGHRS and YFSETQ. The CDR3 is 16 amino acids. V lost 5 bases, J lost 9 bases, and 12 bases stayed unmatched.

This chain connects TRBV5-1 to TRBJ2-1; 12 nucleotides align to TRBD1. The CDR3 has 14 residues. Trimming cost V 4 bases and J 8 bases; bases outside gene matches: 4. Germline V gene lookup returns CDR1 SGHRS and CDR2 YFSETQ. Here the CDR3 reads CASSLGTGGHEQFF. The DNA of the CDR3 is TGCGCCAGCAGCCTGGGGACAGGGGGCCATGAGCAGTTCTTC.

The chain uses TRBV10-3 and TRBJ2-1, with a possible D match to TRBD2 (6 bases). The CDR3 contains 12 residues. Germline lookup yields CDR1 ENHRY and CDR2 SYGVKD. The V end was cut by 11 bases, the J end by 1 base, with 9 bases between. In DNA form, the CDR3 reads TGTGCCTCGCGGGATTCCTACAATGAGCAGTTCTTC. Amino acid sequence: CASRDSYNEQFF.

The J gene is TRBJ1-2, the V gene TRBV19; TRBD1 matches at 8 bases. Per the germline V gene, CDR1 is LNHDA and CDR2 is SQIVND (reference sequence). After removal of 6 bases from V and 0 bases from J, the junction contained 6 bases not matched to a gene. The length of the CDR3 is 15 residues. As DNA, the CDR3 is TGTGCCAGTAGCACAGGACAGGGAGCTAACTATGGCTACACCTTC. Residues: CASSTGQGANYGYTF.

The chain recombines TRBV5-1 with TRBJ1-1; 9 nucleotides align to TRBD1. The V and J ends lost 4 bases and 7 bases, in that order; junction bases with no gene match: 8. The CDR3 sequence is 14 residues long. Looked up from germline, CDR1 is SGHRS and CDR2 is YFSETQ. The CDR3 bases are TGCGCCAGCAGCATCCGGGACAGGGCTAGTGAAGCTTTCTTT. Protein sequence: CASSIRDRASEAFF.

This chain joins TRBV5-1 and TRBJ2-5; 12 nucleotides align to TRBD2. The V segment lost 0 bases and the J segment 5 bases; nucleotides outside the gene matches: 5. Germline assignment: CDR1 SGHRS and CDR2 YFSETQ. This CDR3 comprises 16 residues. The DNA for the CDR3 is TGCGCCAGCAGCTTGGCCCCTAGCGGGAGGGGTGAGACCCAGTACTTC. Translating it yields CASSLAPSGRGETQYF.

The chain links TRBV6-6 to TRBJ2-7, with 7 bases lining up with TRBD2. Germline values: CDR1 MNHNY, CDR2 SVGAGI (reference sequence). The CDR3 sequence is 12 residues long. V was pared by 6 bases and J by 2 bases, with 1 base of the junction left unmatched. This chain's CDR3 is CASRTSAYEQYF. CDR3 coding DNA: TGTGCCAGCAGAACTAGCGCCTACGAGCAGTACTTC.

V usage is TRBV28 and J usage is TRBJ1-2; D is unclear. This CDR3 contains 12 residues. Trimming removed 6 bases at V and 5 bases at J, with 10 bases between. Germline V gene lookup returns CDR1 MDHEN and CDR2 SYDVKM. For the CDR3, the DNA is TGTGCCAGCAGATCGGGGTCTTATGGCTACACCTTC. It is translated as CASRSGSYGYTF.

This chain links TRBV27 with TRBJ1-1, with 8 nucleotides matching TRBD1. The CDR3 length is 11 residues. Unmatched junction bases numbered 5, after V lost 6 bases and J lost 11 bases. Germline CDR1 and CDR2: MNHEY and SMNVEV (reference sequence). The CDR3 nucleotides read TGTGCCAGCAGGCAGGGGGCTTGGGCTTTCTTT. This encodes CASRQGAWAFF.

The V and J genes are TRBV18 and TRBJ1-4; TRBD1 might be the D (5 bases). The CDR3 loop spans 13 amino acids. V shed 3 bases and J shed 5 bases, with 7 bases lying between them. Germline CDR1 KGHSH, CDR2 LQKENI. In nucleotides, the CDR3 is TGTGCCAGCTCACCGGGGCCGAATGAAAAACTGTTTTTT. It is translated as CASSPGPNEKLFF. The variable domain in full, completed from reference TRBV18 and TRBJ1-4, reads NAGVMQNPRHLVRRRGQEARLRCSPMKGHSHVYWYRQLPEEGLKFMVYLQKENIIDESGMPKERFSAEFPKEGPSILRIQQVVRGDSAAYFCASSPGPNEKLFFGSGTQLSVL.

The V call is TRBV28, the J call TRBJ2-2, with TRBD2 identical over 8 bases. V dropped 7 bases and J dropped 3; count of bases not matched to a gene: 7. The CDR3 is 15 residues long. Per the germline V gene, CDR1 is MDHEN and CDR2 is SYDVKM. The CDR3 region is CASMFLAGYTGELFF. CDR3 in DNA: TGTGCCAGCATGTTTCTAGCGGGTTACACCGGGGAGCTGTTTTTT.

V usage is TRBV4-2 and J usage is TRBJ2-7; 9 nucleotides line up with TRBD2. The CDR3 loop spans 15 amino acids. The germline gives CDR1 LGHNA, CDR2 YNFKEQ. V lost 0 bases to trimming and J lost 0 bases; unmatched junction nucleotides: 0. The CDR3 nucleotides are TGTGCCAGCAGCCAAGATAGCGGGAGCTCCTACGAGCAGTACTTC. The encoded protein is CASSQDSGSSYEQYF.

This chain links TRBV18 with TRBJ2-2, with 8 bases fitting TRBD1. Per the germline V gene, CDR1 is KGHSH and CDR2 is LQKENI. Trimming cost V 3 bases and J 1 base; bases outside gene matches: 4. The CDR3 length is 16 residues. The CDR3 spells CASSPLDRVNTGELFF. CDR3 sequence (DNA): TGTGCCAGCTCACCTCTGGACAGGGTGAACACCGGGGAGCTGTTTTTT.